This T cell receptor (beta chain) comes out of a study of sequential checkpoint blockade in melanoma. Study overall: Patients were randomized 1:1 to nivolumab-then-ipilimumab or ipilimumab-then-nivolumab first-line.

Treatment denoted: randomized to nivolumab then ipilimumab (arm A) or the reverse (arm B). Some clones are missing from TCRdb's copy, which holds only in-frame ones; the method was immunoSEQ multiplex PCR. This table holds roughly 8,400 clones, about 92% found once. The sample here was CD8+ T cells sorted from blood (inferred from file names), taken from a patient given nivolumab and ipilimumab in sequence. This clonotype originated in a human donor with melanoma.

The CDR3 is CASSEQPGQVDQPQHF. Written as DNA, the CDR3 is TGTGCCAGCAGCGAGCAACCGGGACAGGTCGATCAGCCCCAGCATTTT. The chain links TRBV7-8 to TRBJ1-5, with 8 bases fitting TRBD1. The junction had 11 bases not matched to a gene; V was cut back by 5 bases and J by 5 bases. CDR3 length equals 16 residues. Germline loops: CDR1 SGHVS, CDR2 FQNEAQ.